This T cell receptor beta chain is drawn from a study of blood T cell repertoires in COVID-19. About the research overall: Specimens from acute and convalescent COVID-19 originated in the United States, Italy and Spain. Sample material is recorded as cDNA or gDNA derived from T cells, B-cell-depleted T cells, or PBMCs.

CDR3 length equals 15 residues. Per the germline V gene, CDR1 is LGHDT and CDR2 is YNNKEL (reference sequence). V was shortened by 1 base and J by 3 bases, with 13 bases between the two germline ends. In the authors' methods: Amplifying reference gene primers gave estimates of nucleated cell counts. TCRdb's table, derived via immunoSEQ multiplex PCR, lists solely in-frame clones and lacks some. V and J calls and clone size are those listed in that table; D and trimming were worked out from the DNA. The sample carries about 120,000 clones, over 85% recorded once. Seattle participants joined during active infection and were tracked over time.

The V gene is TRBV3-1 (or the pseudogene TRBV3-2), the J gene TRBJ2-7; TRBD2 might be the D (5 bases). The sample consisted of peripheral blood. The clonotype originates from a man aged 55 to 69 with COVID-19, enrolled during active disease. CDR3 loop: CASSQGRRSDYEQYF. CDR3 DNA: TGTGCCAGCAGCCAAGGACGGAGGTCAGACTACGAGCAGTACTTC.